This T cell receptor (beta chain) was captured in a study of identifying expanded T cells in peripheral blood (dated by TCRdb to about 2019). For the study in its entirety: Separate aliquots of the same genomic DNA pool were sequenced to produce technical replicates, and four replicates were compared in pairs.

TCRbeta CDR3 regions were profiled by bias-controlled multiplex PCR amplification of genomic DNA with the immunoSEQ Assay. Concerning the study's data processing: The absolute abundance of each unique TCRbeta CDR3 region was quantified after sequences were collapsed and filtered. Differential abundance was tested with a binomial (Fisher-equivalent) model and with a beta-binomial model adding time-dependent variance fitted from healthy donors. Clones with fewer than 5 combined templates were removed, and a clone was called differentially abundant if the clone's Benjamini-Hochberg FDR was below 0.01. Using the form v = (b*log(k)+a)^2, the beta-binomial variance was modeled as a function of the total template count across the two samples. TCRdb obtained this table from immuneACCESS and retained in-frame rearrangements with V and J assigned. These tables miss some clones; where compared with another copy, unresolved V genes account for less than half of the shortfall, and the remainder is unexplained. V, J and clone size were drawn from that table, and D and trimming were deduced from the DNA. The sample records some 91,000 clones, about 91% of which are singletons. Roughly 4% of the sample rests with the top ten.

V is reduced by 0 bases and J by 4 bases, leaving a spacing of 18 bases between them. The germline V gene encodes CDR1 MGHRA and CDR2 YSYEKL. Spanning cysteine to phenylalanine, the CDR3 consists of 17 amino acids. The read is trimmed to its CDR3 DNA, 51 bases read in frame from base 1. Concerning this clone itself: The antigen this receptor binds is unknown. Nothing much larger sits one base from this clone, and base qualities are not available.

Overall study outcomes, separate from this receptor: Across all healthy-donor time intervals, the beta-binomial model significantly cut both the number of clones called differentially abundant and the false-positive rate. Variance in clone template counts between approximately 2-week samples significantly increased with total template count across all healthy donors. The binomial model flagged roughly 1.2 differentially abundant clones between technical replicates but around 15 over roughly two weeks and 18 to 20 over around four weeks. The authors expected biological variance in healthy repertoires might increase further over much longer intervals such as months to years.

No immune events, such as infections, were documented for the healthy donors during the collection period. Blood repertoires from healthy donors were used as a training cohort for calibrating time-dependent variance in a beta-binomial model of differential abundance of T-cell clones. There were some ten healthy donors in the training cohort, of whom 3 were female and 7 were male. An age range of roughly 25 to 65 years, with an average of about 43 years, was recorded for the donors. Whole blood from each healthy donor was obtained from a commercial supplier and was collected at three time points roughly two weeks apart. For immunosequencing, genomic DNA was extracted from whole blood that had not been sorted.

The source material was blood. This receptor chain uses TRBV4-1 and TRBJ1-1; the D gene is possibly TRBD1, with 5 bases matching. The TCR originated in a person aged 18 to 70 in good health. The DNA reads TGCGCCAGCAGCCAAGATCCAGCCGGGGCCACGGGCACTGAAGCTTTCTTT. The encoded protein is CASSQDPAGATGTEAFF.